This is a list of T cell receptor beta chains from one sample in a study of blood T cell repertoires in COVID-19. This table comes from immunoSEQ multiplex PCR, and its TCRdb copy is limited to in-frame clones, with some not included. The data show just over 70,000 clones, 70% to 75% seen once. The sample consisted of peripheral blood. The receptor set was obtained from a woman in her seventies with acute or convalescent COVID-19. CDR3s include the opening cysteine and the closing phenylalanine or tryptophan. Each record gives: CDR3 protein, CDR3 DNA, V gene, D gene, clone size, J gene. A D gene is named only where the DNA matches it firmly. Some rows mark clone size as missing; the rest say once, few, many or name a class of expanded clone.

CASSLGSSSGSYEQYF	TGTGCCAGCAGCTTAGGGTCTTCTAGCGGGAGCTACGAGCAGTACTTC	TRBV11-1	TRBD2	NA	TRBJ2-7
CASSQPRQARRSEAFF	TGTGCCAGCAGCCAACCGAGACAGGCCAGGAGGTCTGAAGCTTTCTTT	TRBV3-1/TRBV3-2	NA	NA	TRBJ1-1
CASSLPLGRVRGEQFF	TGCGCCAGCAGCTTGCCCCTAGGCAGAGTAAGGGGTGAGCAGTTCTTC	TRBV5-1	NA	NA	TRBJ2-1
CASSDRGWYGYTF	TGTGCCAGCAGTGACCGGGGGTGGTATGGCTACACCTTC	TRBV6-1	NA	NA	TRBJ1-2
CASSHSGLPRETQYF	TGTGCCAGCAGCCATAGCGGACTACCCAGGGAGACCCAGTACTTC	TRBV14	NA	NA	TRBJ2-5
CASSRGVVGQGIGNEQYF	TGTGCCAGTAGTAGGGGAGTCGTCGGACAGGGGATAGGGAACGAGCAGTACTTC	TRBV19	TRBD1	NA	TRBJ2-7
CASSPRLAADEGELFF	TGTGCCAGCAGCCCGAGACTAGCGGCGGATGAGGGGGAGCTGTTTTTT	TRBV7-2	TRBD2	once	TRBJ2-2
CASSSVGYGYTF	TGTGCCAGCAGCTCCGTCGGCTATGGCTACACCTTC	TRBV7-9	NA	NA	TRBJ1-2
CASSPPTGEGEKLFF	TGTGCCAGCAGTCCCCCGACAGGGGAGGGGGAAAAACTGTTTTTT	TRBV25-1	TRBD1	NA	TRBJ1-4
CASSLNRGNEKLFF	TGTGCCAGCAGTTTGAACAGGGGCAATGAAAAACTGTTTTTT	TRBV6-5	TRBD1	once	TRBJ1-4
CACQGYSGANVLTF	TGTGCCTGTCAGGGGTACTCTGGGGCCAACGTCCTGACTTTC	TRBV6-5	NA	NA	TRBJ2-6
CASSQDDSPNYGYTF	TGTGCCAGCAGCCAAGACGACAGCCCGAACTATGGCTACACCTTC	TRBV4-2	NA	few	TRBJ1-2
CAWSSWGGGSGNTIYF	TGTGCCTGGAGCTCTTGGGGAGGGGGCTCTGGAAACACCATATATTTT	TRBV30	NA	few	TRBJ1-3
CASSQGTSGRIRDTQYF	TGTGCCAGCAGCCAAGGTACTAGCGGGAGGATCCGTGATACGCAGTATTTT	TRBV3-1/TRBV3-2	TRBD2	NA	TRBJ2-3
CASTGTGTNEQFF	TGTGCCAGCACCGGGACAGGGACCAATGAGCAGTTCTTC	TRBV19	TRBD1	NA	TRBJ2-1
CASSLPGQGYEQYF	TGTGCCAGCAGTTTACCGGGACAGGGTTACGAGCAGTACTTC	TRBV28	TRBD1	few	TRBJ2-7
CASSWGVVEGYTF	TGTGCCAGCAGTTGGGGGGTGGTGGAAGGCTACACCTTC	TRBV6-5	NA	NA	TRBJ1-2
CASSLITGEAFF	TGTGCCAGCAGCTTAATCACAGGTGAAGCTTTCTTT	TRBV7-2	NA	NA	TRBJ1-1
CASSAYGRSPDTQYF	TGTGCCAGCAGCGCGTACGGGAGATCCCCCGATACGCAGTATTTT	TRBV9	NA	NA	TRBJ2-3
CASSPKTTGQGQRGYTF	TGTGCCAGCAGCCCGAAAACGACCGGACAGGGACAACGTGGCTACACCTTC	TRBV5-4	TRBD1	once	TRBJ1-2
CASSLSQGQGAQPQHF	TGTGCCAGCAGTTTATCCCAGGGACAGGGAGCTCAGCCCCAGCATTTT	TRBV28	TRBD1	NA	TRBJ1-5
CASSIVLESGYTF	TGTGCCAGTAGTATCGTTCTAGAAAGTGGCTACACCTTC	TRBV19	NA	NA	TRBJ1-2
CASSHRVGGNTIYF	TGTGCCAGCAGCCACCGGGTCGGAGGAAACACCATATATTTT	TRBV14	NA	NA	TRBJ1-3
CASSQGGGTRNQPQHF	TGTGCCAGCAGTCAAGGGGGGGGCACAAGAAATCAGCCCCAGCATTTT	TRBV27	NA	NA	TRBJ1-5
CASTRASGDGYTF	TGTGCCAGCACTAGGGCCTCAGGGGATGGCTACACCTTC	TRBV21-1	NA	few	TRBJ1-2
CASSWGSRTSRETQYF	TGCGCCAGCAGCTGGGGTTCGAGGACTAGCAGAGAGACCCAGTACTTC	TRBV5-1	TRBD2	few	TRBJ2-5
CASSTGTIRTDTQYF	TGTGCCAGCAGTACCGGGACTATCCGCACAGATACGCAGTATTTT	TRBV28	TRBD2	NA	TRBJ2-3
CASSWREIGQPQHF	TGTGCCAGCAGTTGGCGGGAGATAGGGCAGCCCCAGCATTTT	TRBV6-6	NA	NA	TRBJ1-5
CAISESRQPGPQHF	TGTGCCATCAGTGAGTCACGACAGCCTGGGCCCCAGCATTTT	TRBV10-3	NA	NA	TRBJ1-5
CASSREQLMNTEAFF	TGTGCCAGCAGCCGTGAACAGCTGATGAACACTGAAGCTTTCTTT	TRBV5-8	NA	NA	TRBJ1-1
CASSSNPIYEQYF	TGTGCCAGCAGCTCTAACCCCATCTACGAGCAGTACTTC	TRBV7-2	NA	NA	TRBJ2-7
CASSTRGGLSYEQYF	TGTGCCAGCAGCACCCGAGGCGGCCTTTCCTACGAGCAGTACTTC	TRBV3-1/TRBV3-2	NA	NA	TRBJ2-7
CSVEDPFVYGYTF	TGCAGCGTTGAAGATCCCTTCGTCTATGGCTACACCTTC	TRBV29-1	NA	NA	TRBJ1-2
CASTPTSGRHGELFF	TGTGCCAGTACCCCCACTAGCGGGCGTCACGGGGAGCTGTTTTTT	TRBV19	TRBD2	NA	TRBJ2-2
CASSKTAYEQYF	TGTGCCAGCAGTAAAACAGCCTACGAGCAGTACTTC	TRBV6-4	NA	NA	TRBJ2-7